The 6 T cell receptor beta chains given below trace back to one sample, sequenced in a study of blood T cell repertoires in COVID-19. The data were produced by immunoSEQ multiplex PCR, yet TCRdb's version contains in-frame clones alone and is incomplete. The table shows over 50,000 clones, with approximately 86% occurring only once. Sequencing input: peripheral blood. The receptor set was obtained from a man between 65 and 85 years old with acute or convalescent COVID-19.

The chain recombines TRBV5-6 with TRBJ1-1; the match to TRBD1 covers 12 bases. CDR3 length: 16 residues. V dropped 2 bases and J dropped 10; count of bases not matched to a gene: 12. Germline V lookup: CDR1 SGHDT, CDR2 YYEEEE. The CDR3 here is CASSFSGTGGGYPAFF. The CDR3 region has the DNA TGTGCCAGCAGCTTCTCTGGGACAGGGGGCGGGTACCCAGCTTTCTTT.

The chain recombines TRBV5-1 with TRBJ2-3; TRBD1 aligns across 10 bases. The V segment lost 3 bases and the J segment 0 bases; nucleotides outside the gene matches: 10. This CDR3 spans 18 amino acids. Germline CDR1 reads SGHRS; CDR2 reads YFSETQ. In nucleotides, the CDR3 is TGCGCCAGCAGCTCACCCGGGACAGGGGATTTCAGCACAGATACGCAGTATTTT. Amino acid sequence: CASSSPGTGDFSTDTQYF.

The V and J genes are TRBV7-3 and TRBJ2-1; 9 bases match TRBD2. This CDR3 spans 15 amino acids. With V trimmed by 5 bases and J by 4 bases, 6 bases remained unmatched. The germline gives CDR1 SGHTA, CDR2 FQGTGA. The CDR3: CASSVGTSKYNEQFF. CDR3 DNA: TGTGCCAGCAGCGTGGGGACTAGCAAGTACAATGAGCAGTTCTTC.

This clone was counted a single time. The chain carries TRBV20-1 and TRBJ2-1; 13 nucleotides agree with TRBD2. CDR1 and CDR2 (germline): DFQATT, SNEGSKA (reference sequence). This CDR3 is built from 16 residues. With V trimmed by 3 bases and J by 1 base, 3 bases remained unmatched. Here the CDR3 reads CSASATSGGSYNEQFF. The CDR3 DNA follows: TGCAGTGCTAGTGCGACTAGCGGGGGGTCCTACAATGAGCAGTTCTTC.

The chain carries TRBV7-2 and TRBJ2-3; 11 nucleotides align to TRBD2. Per germline, CDR1 SGHTA and CDR2 FQGNSA. CDR3 length: 17 amino acids. Trimming cost V 2 bases and J 3 bases; bases outside gene matches: 7. CDR3 sequence (DNA): TGTGCCAGCAGCTTACCCTCTAGCGGGGGGAGGACAGATACGCAGTATTTT. Its translation: CASSLPSSGGRTDTQYF.

The rearrangement links TRBV7-3 to TRBJ2-1; unclear D gene. V gave up 3 bases and J gave up 0 bases, with 9 bases separating them. The length of the CDR3 is 15 residues. Germline V CDR1 and CDR2: SGHTA, FQGTGA. Here the CDR3 DNA reads TGTGCCAGCAGCTTTTCTACCGGCTCCTACAATGAGCAGTTCTTC. Amino acids: CASSFSTGSYNEQFF.